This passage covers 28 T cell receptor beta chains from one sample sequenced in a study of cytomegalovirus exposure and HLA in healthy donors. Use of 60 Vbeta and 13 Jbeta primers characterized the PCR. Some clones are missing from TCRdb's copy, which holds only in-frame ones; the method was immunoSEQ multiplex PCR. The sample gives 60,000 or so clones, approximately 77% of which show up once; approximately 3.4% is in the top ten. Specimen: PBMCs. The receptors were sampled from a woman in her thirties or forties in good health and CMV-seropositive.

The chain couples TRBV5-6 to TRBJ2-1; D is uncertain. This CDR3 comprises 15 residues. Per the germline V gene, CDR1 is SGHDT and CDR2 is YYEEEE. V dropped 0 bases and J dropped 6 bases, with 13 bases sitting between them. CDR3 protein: CASSLAPERRNEQFF. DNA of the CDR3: TGTGCCAGCAGCTTGGCCCCGGAGCGCCGCAATGAGCAGTTCTTC.

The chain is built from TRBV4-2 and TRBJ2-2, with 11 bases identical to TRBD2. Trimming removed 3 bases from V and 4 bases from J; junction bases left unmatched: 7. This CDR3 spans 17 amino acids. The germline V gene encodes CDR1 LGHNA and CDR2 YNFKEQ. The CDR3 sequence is CASSHRIAGGGTGELFF. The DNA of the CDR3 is TGTGCCAGCAGCCATCGAATAGCGGGGGGGGGCACCGGGGAGCTGTTTTTT.

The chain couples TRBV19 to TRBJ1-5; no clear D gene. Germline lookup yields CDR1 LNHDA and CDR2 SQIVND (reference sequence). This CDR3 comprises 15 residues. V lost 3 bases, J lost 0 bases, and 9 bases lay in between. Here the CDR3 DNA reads TGTGCCAGTAGTATTGGCAGATATAGCAATCAGCCCCAGCATTTT. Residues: CASSIGRYSNQPQHF.

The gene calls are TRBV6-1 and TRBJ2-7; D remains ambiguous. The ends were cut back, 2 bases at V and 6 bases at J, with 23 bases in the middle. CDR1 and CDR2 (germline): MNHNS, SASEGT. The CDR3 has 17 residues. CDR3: CASSESFWPLVGCEQYF. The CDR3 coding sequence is TGTGCCAGCAGTGAATCTTTTTGGCCGTTGGTTGGCTGCGAGCAGTACTTC.

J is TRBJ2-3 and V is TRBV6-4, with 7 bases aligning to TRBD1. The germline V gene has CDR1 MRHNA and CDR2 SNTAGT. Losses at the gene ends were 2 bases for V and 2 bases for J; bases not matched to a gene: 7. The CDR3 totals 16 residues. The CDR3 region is CASSDIRDSNTDTQYF. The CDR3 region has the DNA TGTGCCAGCAGTGACATTCGGGACAGCAACACAGATACGCAGTATTTT.

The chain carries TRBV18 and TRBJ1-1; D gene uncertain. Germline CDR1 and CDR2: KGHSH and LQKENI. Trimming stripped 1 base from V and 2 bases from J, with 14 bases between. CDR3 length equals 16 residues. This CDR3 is CASSPRTPGVNTEAFF. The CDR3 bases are TGTGCCAGCTCACCACGCACTCCCGGGGTTAACACTGAAGCTTTCTTT.

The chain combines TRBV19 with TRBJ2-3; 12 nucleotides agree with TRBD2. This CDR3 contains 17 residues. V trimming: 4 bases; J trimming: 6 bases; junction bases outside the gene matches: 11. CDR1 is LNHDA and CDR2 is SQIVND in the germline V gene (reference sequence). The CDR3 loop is CASSNPQTSGGFDTQYF. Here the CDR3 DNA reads TGTGCCAGTAGTAACCCTCAGACTAGCGGGGGTTTTGATACGCAGTATTTT.

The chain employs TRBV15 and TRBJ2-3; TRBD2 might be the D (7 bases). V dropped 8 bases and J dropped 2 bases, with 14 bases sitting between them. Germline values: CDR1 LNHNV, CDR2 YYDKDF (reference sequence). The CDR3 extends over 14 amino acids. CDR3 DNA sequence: TGTGCCACCCGTGGGGGGGCCCTCACAGATACGCAGTATTTT. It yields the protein CATRGGALTDTQYF.

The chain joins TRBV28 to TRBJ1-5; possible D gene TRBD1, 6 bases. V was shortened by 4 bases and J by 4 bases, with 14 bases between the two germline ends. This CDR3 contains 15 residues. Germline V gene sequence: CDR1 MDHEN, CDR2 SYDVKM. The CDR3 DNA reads TGTGCCAGCAGTTCCCGGGGGGCGCGAAATCAGCCCCAGCATTTT. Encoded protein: CASSSRGARNQPQHF.

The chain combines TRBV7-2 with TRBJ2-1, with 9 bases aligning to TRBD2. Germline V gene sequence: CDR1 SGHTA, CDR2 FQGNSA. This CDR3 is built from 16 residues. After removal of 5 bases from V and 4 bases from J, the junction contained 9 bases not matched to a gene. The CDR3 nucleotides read TGTGCCAGCAGCCCCCTAAGACTAGCGGTTTACAATGAGCAGTTCTTC. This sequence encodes CASSPLRLAVYNEQFF.

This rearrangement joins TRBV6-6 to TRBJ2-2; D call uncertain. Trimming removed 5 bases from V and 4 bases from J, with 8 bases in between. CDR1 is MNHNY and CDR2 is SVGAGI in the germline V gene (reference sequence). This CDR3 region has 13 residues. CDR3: CASSGGLTGELFF. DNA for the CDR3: TGTGCCAGCAGTGGCGGCCTCACCGGGGAGCTGTTTTTT.

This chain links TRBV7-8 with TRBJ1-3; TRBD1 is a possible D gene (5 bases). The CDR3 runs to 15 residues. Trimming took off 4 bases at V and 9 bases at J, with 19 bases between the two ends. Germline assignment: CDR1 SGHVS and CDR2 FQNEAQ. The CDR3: CASSSETWPQGTIYF. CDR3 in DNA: TGTGCCAGCAGCTCCGAAACTTGGCCGCAGGGCACCATATATTTT.

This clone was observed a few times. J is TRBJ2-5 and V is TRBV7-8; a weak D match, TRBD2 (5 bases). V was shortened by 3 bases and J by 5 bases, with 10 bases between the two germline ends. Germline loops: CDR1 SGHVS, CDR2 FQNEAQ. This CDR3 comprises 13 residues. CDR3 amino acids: CASSFRDGETQYF. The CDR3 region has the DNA TGTGCCAGCAGCTTCCGGGATGGTGAGACCCAGTACTTC. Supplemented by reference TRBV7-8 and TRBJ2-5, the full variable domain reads GAGVSQSPRYKVAKRGQDVALRCDPISGHVSLFWYQQALGQGPEFLTYFQNEAQLDKSGLPSDRFFAERPEGSVSTLKIQRTQQEDSAVYLCASSFRDGETQYFGPGTRLLVL.

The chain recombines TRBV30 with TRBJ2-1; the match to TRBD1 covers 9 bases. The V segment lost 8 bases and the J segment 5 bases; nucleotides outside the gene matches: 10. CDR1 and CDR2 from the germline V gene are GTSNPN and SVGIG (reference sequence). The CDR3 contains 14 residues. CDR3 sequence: CAVRGTGNNNEQFF. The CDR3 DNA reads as TGTGCCGTGAGAGGGACAGGGAACAACAATGAGCAGTTCTTC.

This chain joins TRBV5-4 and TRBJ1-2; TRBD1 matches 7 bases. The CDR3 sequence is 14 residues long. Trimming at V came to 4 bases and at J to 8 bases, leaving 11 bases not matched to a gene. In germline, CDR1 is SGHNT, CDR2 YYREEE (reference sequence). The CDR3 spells CASSDETGNGGYTF. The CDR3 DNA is TGTGCCAGCAGCGACGAGACAGGGAATGGAGGCTACACCTTC.

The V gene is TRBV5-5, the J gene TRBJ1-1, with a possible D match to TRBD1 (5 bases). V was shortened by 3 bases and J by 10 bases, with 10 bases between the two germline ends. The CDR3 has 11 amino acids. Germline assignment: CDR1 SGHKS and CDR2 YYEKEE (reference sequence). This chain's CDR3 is CASSYRGGAFF. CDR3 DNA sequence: TGTGCCAGCAGCTACCGGGGGGGAGCTTTCTTT.

The DNA for the CDR3 is TGTGCCAGCAGCTTAGCCCAGACAGGGGCAATTTCGAGAGGAAACACCATATATTTT. This encodes CASSLAQTGAISRGNTIYF. The V gene is TRBV7-6, the J gene TRBJ1-3; 8 positions match TRBD1. V shed 0 bases, J shed 4 bases, and the junction held 14 bases outside the gene matches. Germline V gene lookup returns CDR1 SGHVS and CDR2 FNYEAQ. The CDR3 contains 19 residues.

CDR3 coding DNA: TGTGCCAGCAGTATCCGACAGGGCGGTGAAAAACTGTTTTTT. The encoded protein is CASSIRQGGEKLFF. The rearrangement uses TRBV6-5 and TRBJ1-4, with TRBD1 matching 7 bases. V shed 5 bases, J shed 7 bases, and the junction held 7 bases outside the gene matches. Germline CDR1 reads MNHEY; CDR2 reads SVGAGI. This CDR3 contains 14 residues.

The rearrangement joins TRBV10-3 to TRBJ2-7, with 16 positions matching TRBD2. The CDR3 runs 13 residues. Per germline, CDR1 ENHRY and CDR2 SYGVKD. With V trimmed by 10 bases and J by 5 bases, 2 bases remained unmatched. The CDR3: CATGTSGGDEQYF. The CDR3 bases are TGTGCCACCGGGACTAGCGGGGGGGACGAGCAGTACTTC.

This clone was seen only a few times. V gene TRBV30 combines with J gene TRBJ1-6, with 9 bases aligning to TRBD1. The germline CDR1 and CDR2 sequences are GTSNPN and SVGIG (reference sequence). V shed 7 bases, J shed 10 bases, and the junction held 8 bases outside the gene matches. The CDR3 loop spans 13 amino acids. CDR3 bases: TGTGCCTCACAGGGGGCCGCTGGCTCACCCCTCCACTTT. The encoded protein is CASQGAAGSPLHF.

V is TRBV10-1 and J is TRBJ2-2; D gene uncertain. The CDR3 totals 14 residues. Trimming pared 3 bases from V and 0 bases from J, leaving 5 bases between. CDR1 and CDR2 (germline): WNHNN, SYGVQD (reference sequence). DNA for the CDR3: TGCGCCAGCAGTGACAGGCCGAACACCGGGGAGCTGTTTTTT. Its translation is CASSDRPNTGELFF.

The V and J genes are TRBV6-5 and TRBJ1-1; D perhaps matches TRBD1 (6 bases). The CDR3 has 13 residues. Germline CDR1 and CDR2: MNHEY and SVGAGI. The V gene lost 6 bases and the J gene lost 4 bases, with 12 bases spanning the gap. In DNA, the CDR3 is TGTGCCAGCAGACTCGGACAGTTCACTGAAGCTTTCTTT. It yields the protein CASRLGQFTEAFF.

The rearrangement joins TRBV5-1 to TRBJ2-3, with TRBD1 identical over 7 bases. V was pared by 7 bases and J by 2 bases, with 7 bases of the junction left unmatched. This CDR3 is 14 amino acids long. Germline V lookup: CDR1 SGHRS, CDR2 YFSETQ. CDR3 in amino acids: CASRTGPPTDTQYF. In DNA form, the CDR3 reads TGCGCCAGCCGGACAGGCCCCCCCACAGATACGCAGTATTTT.

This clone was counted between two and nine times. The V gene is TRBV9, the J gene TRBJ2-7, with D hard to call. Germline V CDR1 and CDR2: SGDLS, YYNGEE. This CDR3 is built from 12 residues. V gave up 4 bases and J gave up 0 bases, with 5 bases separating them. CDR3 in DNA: TGTGCCAGCAGCTCTAGCTCCTACGAGCAGTACTTC. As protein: CASSSSSYEQYF. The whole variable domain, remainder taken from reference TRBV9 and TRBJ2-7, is DSGVTQTPKHLITATGQRVTLRCSPRSGDLSVYWYQQSLDQGLQFLIQYYNGEERAKGNILERFSAQQFPDLHSELNLSSLELGDSALYFCASSSSSYEQYFGPGTRLTVT.

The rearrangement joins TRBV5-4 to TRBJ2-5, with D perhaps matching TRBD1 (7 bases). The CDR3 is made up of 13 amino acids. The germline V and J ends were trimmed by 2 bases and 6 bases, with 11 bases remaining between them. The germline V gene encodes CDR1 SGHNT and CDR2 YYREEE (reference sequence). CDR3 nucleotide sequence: TGTGCCAGCAGCTTCAGGGGGGCCAAGACCCAGTACTTC. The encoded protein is CASSFRGAKTQYF.

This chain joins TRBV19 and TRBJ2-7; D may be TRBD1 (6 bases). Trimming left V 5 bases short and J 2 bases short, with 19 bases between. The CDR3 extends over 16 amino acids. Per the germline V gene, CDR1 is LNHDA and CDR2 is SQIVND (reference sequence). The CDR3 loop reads CASSFGAGEFTYEQYF. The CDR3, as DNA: TGTGCCAGTAGTTTCGGGGCAGGGGAGTTCACCTACGAGCAGTACTTC.

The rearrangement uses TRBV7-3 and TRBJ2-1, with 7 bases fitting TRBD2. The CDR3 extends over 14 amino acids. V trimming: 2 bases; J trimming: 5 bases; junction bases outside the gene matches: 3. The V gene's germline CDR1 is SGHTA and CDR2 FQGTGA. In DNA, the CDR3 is TGTGCCAGCAGCTTACGGGGGGACGACAATGAGCAGTTCTTC. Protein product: CASSLRGDDNEQFF.

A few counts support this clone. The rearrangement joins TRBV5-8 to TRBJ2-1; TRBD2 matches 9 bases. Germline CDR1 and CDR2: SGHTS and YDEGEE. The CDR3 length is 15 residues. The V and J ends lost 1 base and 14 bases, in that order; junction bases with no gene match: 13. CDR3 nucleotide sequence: TGTGCCAGCAGCTTGTATTTAGCGGGGGACCATGATAAGTTCTTC. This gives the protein CASSLYLAGDHDKFF.